The next 14 T cell receptor beta chains were all read from a single sample in a study of T cell responses to AZD1222 COVID-19 vaccine. Clones were sequenced by immunoSEQ multiplex PCR, and TCRdb holds only the in-frame ones, with some missing. In the table there are about 150,000 clones, 70% to 90% of which are singletons. This material consisted of peripheral blood, taken on day 0 of AZD1222 vaccination. The receptor set was obtained from an adult in good health.

This sequence joins TRBV12-3 or TRBV12-4 and TRBJ2-7, with D unresolved. V shed 6 bases and J shed 4 bases, with 10 bases lying between them. CDR3 size: 12 residues. Written as DNA, the CDR3 is TGTGCCAGCAGCGCAATAGGTTACGAGCAGTACTTC. Its protein is CASSAIGYEQYF.

The rearrangement joins TRBV24-1 to TRBJ2-3; a weak D match, TRBD2 (7 bases). CDR1 and CDR2 from the germline V gene are KGHDR and SFDVKD. Trimming left V 4 bases short and J 4 bases short, with 14 bases between. This CDR3 spans 15 amino acids. This CDR3 is CATSDRGGGPDTQYF. Written as DNA, the CDR3 is TGTGCCACCAGTGACCGGGGCGGGGGCCCAGATACGCAGTATTTT.

The V and J genes are TRBV24-1 and TRBJ2-3; 10 bases are shared with TRBD1. The CDR3 has 13 amino acids. Germline V gives CDR1 KGHDR, CDR2 SFDVKD. The ends lost 4 bases at V and 9 bases at J; junction bases unmatched: 3. The CDR3 DNA is TGTGCCACCAGTGACACGACAGGGGGCACGCAGTATTTT. This codes for CATSDTTGGTQYF.

J is TRBJ2-1 and V is TRBV24-1, with D maybe TRBD2 (6 bases). V dropped 2 bases and J dropped 8 bases, with 6 bases sitting between them. The V gene's germline CDR1 is KGHDR and CDR2 SFDVKD. The CDR3 extends over 12 amino acids. CDR3 in amino acids: CATSDSSDEQFF. CDR3 bases: TGTGCCACCAGTGATTCTAGCGATGAGCAGTTCTTC.

The chain recombines TRBV7-9 with TRBJ1-5; 9 bases align to TRBD1. The V segment lost 1 base and the J segment 2 bases; nucleotides outside the gene matches: 9. The germline V gene encodes CDR1 SEHNR and CDR2 FQNEAQ (reference sequence). This CDR3 is built from 18 residues. CDR3: CASSLGTGDPYGNQPQHF. The CDR3 DNA reads TGTGCCAGCAGCTTAGGGACAGGGGACCCCTATGGCAATCAGCCCCAGCATTTT.

This clone was observed a handful of times. V and J are TRBV6-1 and TRBJ1-6; D is unclear. Germline CDR1 reads MNHNS; CDR2 reads SASEGT. The V end was cut by 2 bases, the J end by 8 bases, with 10 bases between. The CDR3 covers 14 residues. Here the CDR3 reads CASSEMRVYSPLHF. CDR3 DNA sequence: TGTGCCAGCAGTGAAATGCGGGTTTATTCACCCCTCCACTTT.

This clone has more than one count but fewer than ten. The chain uses TRBV3-1 (or the pseudogene TRBV3-2) and TRBJ2-6; 7 nucleotides align to TRBD1. There are 17 residues in the CDR3. Losses at the gene ends were 5 bases for V and 3 bases for J; bases not matched to a gene: 10. Germline loops: CDR1 LGHDT, CDR2 YNNKEL (reference sequence). CDR3 sequence: CASSKGTVPVGANVLTF. CDR3 coding DNA: TGTGCCAGCAGCAAAGGGACAGTCCCAGTTGGGGCCAACGTCCTGACTTTC.

The chain combines TRBV30 with TRBJ2-4; D perhaps matches TRBD1 (5 bases). The germline V gene encodes CDR1 GTSNPN and CDR2 SVGIG (reference sequence). V gave up 2 bases and J gave up 5 bases, with 10 bases separating them. This CDR3 is built from 13 residues. Here the CDR3 DNA reads TGTGCCTGGAGTTTTCAGGGTCAAAACATTCAGTACTTC. As protein: CAWSFQGQNIQYF. Using reference TRBV30 and TRBJ2-4 for the parts outside the CDR3, the full variable domain is SQTIHQWPATLVQPVGSPLSLECTVEGTSNPNLYWYRQAAGRGLQLLFYSVGIGQISSEVPQNLSASRPQDRQFILSSKKLLLSDSGFYLCAWSFQGQNIQYFGAGTRLSVL.

The rearrangement uses TRBV19 and TRBJ1-1; 10 bases align to TRBD1. Germline lookup yields CDR1 LNHDA and CDR2 SQIVND (reference sequence). V dropped 8 bases and J dropped 6; count of bases not matched to a gene: 9. The CDR3 covers 14 residues. CDR3 in DNA: TGTGCCAGTCGGGACAGGGGTGAGAGCCCTGAAGCTTTCTTT. This encodes CASRDRGESPEAFF.

The chain joins TRBV10-1 to TRBJ2-7; 9 positions agree with TRBD1. V was clipped by 0 bases and J by 4 bases; unmatched bases: 1. The CDR3 totals 14 residues. CDR1 WNHNN and CDR2 SYGVQD come from the germline V gene (reference sequence). The CDR3 protein is CASSESGTGYEQYF. Written as DNA, the CDR3 is TGCGCCAGCAGTGAGTCCGGGACAGGGTACGAGCAGTACTTC.

This clone was found a few times. The gene calls are TRBV9 and TRBJ2-1; weak D call: TRBD2 (6 bases). This CDR3 comprises 16 residues. Germline CDR1 reads SGDLS; CDR2 reads YYNGEE. Trimming pared 0 bases from V and 5 bases from J, leaving 15 bases between. In DNA form, the CDR3 reads TGTGCCAGCAGCGTAGACCGATCGGGAGTTCACAATGAGCAGTTCTTC. Translating it yields CASSVDRSGVHNEQFF. Based on the CDR3 plus reference TRBV9 and TRBJ2-1, the full variable domain is DSGVTQTPKHLITATGQRVTLRCSPRSGDLSVYWYQQSLDQGLQFLIQYYNGEERAKGNILERFSAQQFPDLHSELNLSSLELGDSALYFCASSVDRSGVHNEQFFGPGTRLTVL.

The chain couples TRBV18 to TRBJ1-1, with no clear D. The length of the CDR3 is 15 residues. V was pared by 6 bases and J by 0 bases, with 14 bases between. Looked up from germline, CDR1 is KGHSH and CDR2 is LQKENI. The CDR3 nucleotides are TGTGCCAGCTCCAACGGTGCGACGATGAACACTGAAGCTTTCTTT. It encodes CASSNGATMNTEAFF. Variable domain in full (rest from reference TRBV18 and TRBJ1-1): NAGVMQNPRHLVRRRGQEARLRCSPMKGHSHVYWYRQLPEEGLKFMVYLQKENIIDESGMPKERFSAEFPKEGPSILRIQQVVRGDSAAYFCASSNGATMNTEAFFGQGTRLTVV.

The chain couples TRBV15 to TRBJ1-4; D is undetermined. The germline V and J ends were trimmed by 0 bases and 7 bases, with 12 bases remaining between them. CDR1 is LNHNV, CDR2 YYDKDF, per germline (reference sequence). The CDR3 is made up of 15 amino acids. The CDR3 sequence: CATSRDDGFGEKLFF. In nucleotides, the CDR3 is TGTGCCACCAGCAGAGATGACGGGTTCGGTGAAAAACTGTTTTTT.

The chain is built from TRBV29-1 and TRBJ1-1; D is ambiguous. This CDR3 is 9 amino acids long. Germline V gene data show CDR1 as SQVTM and CDR2 as ANQGSEA. The CDR3 sequence: CREVTEAFF. In nucleotides, the CDR3 is TGCAGGGAGGTCACTGAAGCTTTCTTT.